Presented here are 28 T cell receptor beta chains from one specimen sequenced in a study of spatial heterogeneity in lung cancer. TCRdb passed the 5' RACE reads through MiXCR, listing each CDR3 protein once. Found here are about 22,000 distinct CDR3 sequences, roughly 4.2% of them singletons; the top ten hold 6.5% to 8.5%. The time point is: sample taken at primary tumor resection. The sample was PBMCs, taken at surgery. These receptors all stem from a male donor with early-stage non-small cell lung cancer.

This clonotype was picked up many times. V usage is TRBV29-1 and J usage is TRBJ1-5; 9 bases agree with TRBD1. The CDR3 loop spans 14 amino acids. From germline, CDR1 is SQVTM and CDR2 ANQGSEA. Trimming at V came to 4 bases and at J to 2 bases, leaving 3 bases not matched to a gene. Here the CDR3 reads CSVGGQGGNQPQHF. The CDR3 DNA reads as TGCAGCGTTGGGGGACAGGGTGGCAATCAGCCCCAGCATTTT.

This clonotype has a count of ten or more. This chain connects TRBV24-1 to TRBJ2-7; D call uncertain. Germline loops: CDR1 KGHDR, CDR2 SFDVKD. This CDR3 spans 14 amino acids. V was shortened by 6 bases and J by 0 bases, with 11 bases between the two germline ends. CDR3 DNA: TGTGCCACCAGTTACGGTTCAAGCTCCTACGAGCAGTACTTC. It specifies CATSYGSSSYEQYF.

In its sample, this clonotype was seen many times. This chain links TRBV4-2 with TRBJ1-5, with a tentative D call TRBD1 (5 bases). The CDR3 has 15 amino acids. V lost 1 base and J 0 bases, leaving 7 bases between the germline ends. The germline gives CDR1 LGHNA, CDR2 YNFKEQ. The DNA of the CDR3 is TGTGCCAGCAGCCAAGCCAGGGATAGCAATCAGCCCCAGCATTTT. Translated: CASSQARDSNQPQHF.

This clonotype was seen at least ten times. The V gene is TRBV20-1, the J gene TRBJ1-5; D unresolved. Germline V gives CDR1 DFQATT, CDR2 SNEGSKA (reference sequence). V lost 3 bases to trimming and J lost 9 bases, with 15 bases between them. The CDR3 is 13 amino acids. CDR3 residues: CSARSGAGVPQHF. CDR3 in DNA: TGCAGTGCTAGGTCGGGAGCCGGGGTGCCCCAGCATTTT.

This clonotype was counted ten times or more. The chain carries TRBV6-5 and TRBJ2-7; D not resolved. In germline, CDR1 is MNHEY, CDR2 SVGAGI. Between the trimmed V and J ends, which lost 6 bases and 4 bases, there was a span of 19 bases. This CDR3 is 15 amino acids long. The CDR3 DNA follows: TGTGCCAGCAGACCTAGACACGGAAGGTTTTACGAGCAGTACTTC. Its translation: CASRPRHGRFYEQYF.

The table lists this clonotype with many counts. This chain uses TRBV20-1 with TRBJ2-3; no clear D gene. CDR1 and CDR2 from the germline V gene are DFQATT and SNEGSKA (reference sequence). The length of the CDR3 is 14 residues. V was trimmed by 2 bases and J by 1 base, leaving 10 bases between them. The DNA for the CDR3 is TGCAGTGCTAGAACCTACCGGGGCACAGATACGCAGTATTTT. This sequence encodes CSARTYRGTDTQYF.

V usage is TRBV5-6 and J usage is TRBJ1-2; D is possibly TRBD1 (5 bases). Per the germline V gene, CDR1 is SGHDT and CDR2 is YYEEEE. This CDR3 comprises 18 residues. The germline V and J ends were trimmed by 1 base and 8 bases, with 27 bases remaining between them. The chain's CDR3 is CASSLQLLGVRDSGGYTF. The CDR3 DNA reads TGTGCCAGCAGCTTGCAGTTACTCGGCGTCAGGGATTCCGGCGGCTACACCTTC. The full variable domain, in which reference TRBV5-6 and TRBJ1-2 provide the parts outside the CDR3, is DAGVTQSPTHLIKTRGQQVTLRCSPKSGHDTVSWYQQALGQGPQFIFQYYEEEERQRGNFPDRFSGHQFPNYSSELNVNALLLGDSALYLCASSLQLLGVRDSGGYTFGSGTRLTVV.

This clonotype was observed at least ten times. The chain has TRBV14 and TRBJ1-6; no clear D. The germline V gene encodes CDR1 SGHDN and CDR2 FVKESK. Trimming left V 7 bases short and J 5 bases short, with 9 bases between. This CDR3 spans 13 amino acids. The chain's CDR3 is CASTYSNNSPLHF. In nucleotides, the CDR3 is TGTGCCAGCACTTACAGCAATAATTCACCCCTCCACTTT.

This clonotype was seen many times. V gene TRBV7-9 combines with J gene TRBJ2-6; 9 bases line up with TRBD2. The CDR3 extends over 19 amino acids. Germline V lookup: CDR1 SEHNR, CDR2 FQNEAQ (reference sequence). With 10 bases clipped from V and 0 bases from J, the junction kept 16 bases outside the gene matches. Here the CDR3 reads CATAGGLAAFNSGANVLTF. The CDR3 region has the DNA TGTGCCACCGCGGGGGGGCTCGCCGCTTTTAACTCTGGGGCCAACGTCCTGACTTTC.

This clonotype came up many times. The V and J genes are TRBV11-2 and TRBJ1-2; 10 bases line up with TRBD1. J lost 6 bases, V lost 0 bases, and 4 bases had no gene match. This CDR3 is built from 15 residues. Germline values: CDR1 SGHAT, CDR2 FQNNGV. CDR3: CASSLDPTGGHGYTF. CDR3 in DNA: TGTGCCAGCAGCTTAGACCCGACAGGGGGCCATGGCTACACCTTC.

This clonotype was found many times. The rearrangement uses TRBV6-2 or TRBV6-3 and TRBJ2-3, with D hard to call. V was trimmed by 1 base and J by 2 bases, leaving 7 bases between them. CDR1 is MNHEY and CDR2 is SVGEGT in the germline V gene. This CDR3 is built from 14 residues. CDR3 region: CASSYLLTTDTQYF. Here the CDR3 DNA reads TGTGCCAGCAGTTACTTGCTGACCACAGATACGCAGTATTTT.

This clonotype was seen repeatedly, ten times or more. The rearrangement uses TRBV9 and TRBJ2-1; no definite D call. Trimming took 3 bases from V and 5 from J, leaving 6 bases between them. CDR1 and CDR2 (germline): SGDLS, YYNGEE. The CDR3 contains 12 residues. CDR3 sequence (DNA): TGTGCCAGCAGCGAGATGGACAATGAGCAGTTCTTC. Amino acid sequence: CASSEMDNEQFF.

This clonotype was found many times. This chain joins TRBV12-3 or TRBV12-4 and TRBJ2-1, with 8 bases matching TRBD2. The CDR3 is made up of 16 amino acids. V dropped 2 bases and J dropped 8; count of bases not matched to a gene: 11. As DNA, the CDR3 is TGTGCCAGCAGTTTAAGGGGTGGGCTAGCGGGCTATGAGCAGTTCTTC. Its protein product is CASSLRGGLAGYEQFF.

This clonotype came up many times. The rearrangement joins TRBV13 to TRBJ1-1; tentatively, D is TRBD1 (5 bases). CDR1 and CDR2 (germline): PRHDT, FYEKMQ (reference sequence). Trimming shortened V by 6 bases and J by 5 bases, and 13 bases separated the two germline ends. This CDR3 is built from 13 residues. This CDR3 reads CASSPGTRTEAFF. In DNA form, the CDR3 reads TGTGCCAGCAGTCCGGGGACTCGAACTGAAGCTTTCTTT.

This clonotype was observed at least ten times. The chain recombines TRBV11-2 with TRBJ2-5, with 9 bases lining up with TRBD1. The trim removed 5 bases at V and 3 bases at J, leaving 4 bases unmatched. Germline lookup yields CDR1 SGHAT and CDR2 FQNNGV. The CDR3 contains 14 residues. In nucleotides, the CDR3 is TGTGCCAGCAGCCCGGGACAGGGTGAAGAGACCCAGTACTTC. Amino acids: CASSPGQGEETQYF. Variable domain in full (rest from reference TRBV11-2 and TRBJ2-5): EAGVAQSPRYKIIEKRQSVAFWCNPISGHATLYWYQQILGQGPKLLIQFQNNGVVDDSQLPKDRFSAERLKGVDSTLKIQPAKLEDSAVYLCASSPGQGEETQYFGPGTRLLVL.

The V gene is TRBV20-1, the J gene TRBJ2-7, with D possibly matching TRBD1 (6 bases). This CDR3 spans 13 amino acids. The germline V and J ends were trimmed by 1 base and 3 bases, with 10 bases remaining between them. Germline V gives CDR1 DFQATT, CDR2 SNEGSKA (reference sequence). The CDR3 DNA reads TGCAGTGCTAGAGGGGGACATTTCTACGAGCAGTACTTC. This encodes CSARGGHFYEQYF.

The V call is TRBV7-3, the J call TRBJ2-2; either TRBD1 or TRBD2 may fit D (6 bases each). There are 16 residues in the CDR3. In germline, CDR1 is SGHTA, CDR2 FQGTGA. Trimming cost V 5 bases and J 2 bases, with 15 bases left between them. The CDR3 DNA reads as TGTGCCAGCAGCCCCGGAGGGACACCAAACACCGGGGAGCTGTTTTTT. It is translated as CASSPGGTPNTGELFF.

This clonotype was detected many times. This chain links TRBV28 with TRBJ1-1; D unresolved. With 8 bases removed from V and 3 bases from J, the gap between germline ends came to 10 bases. The germline gives CDR1 MDHEN, CDR2 SYDVKM. The CDR3 extends over 12 amino acids. In nucleotides, the CDR3 is TGTGCCAGCCATCCGGGGTACACTGAAGCTTTCTTT. Encoded protein: CASHPGYTEAFF.

This clonotype appeared a few times. V gene TRBV20-1 combines with J gene TRBJ2-4, with TRBD1 identical over 7 bases. J lost 1 base, V lost 3 bases, and 6 bases had no gene match. The CDR3 runs 15 residues. The germline V gene has CDR1 DFQATT and CDR2 SNEGSKA (reference sequence). The DNA of the CDR3 is TGCAGTGCTAGTCGAGGGGGCATTGCCAAAAACATTCAGTACTTC. It yields the protein CSASRGGIAKNIQYF.

The chain combines TRBV27 with TRBJ2-3; D not resolved. In germline, CDR1 is MNHEY, CDR2 SMNVEV (reference sequence). Trimming left V 5 bases short and J 6 bases short, with 18 bases between. This CDR3 spans 15 amino acids. The CDR3 region has the DNA TGTGCCAGCAGTCATCAATTCAAGGCAAGTGATACGCAGTATTTT. This encodes CASSHQFKASDTQYF.

The chain combines TRBV5-5 with TRBJ1-1; D is unresolved. Trimming removed 1 base at V and 0 bases at J, with 7 bases between. Germline V gene data show CDR1 as SGHKS and CDR2 as YYEKEE (reference sequence). This CDR3 region has 14 residues. CDR3 region: CASSLLAVNTEAFF. CDR3 coding DNA: TGTGCCAGCAGCTTGCTGGCAGTGAACACTGAAGCTTTCTTT.

This clonotype showed up many times. The chain employs TRBV11-2 and TRBJ2-2; possibly TRBD2 for D (5 bases). The germline gives CDR1 SGHAT, CDR2 FQNNGV. Trimming took 3 bases from V and 7 from J, leaving 21 bases between them. The CDR3 sequence is 17 residues long. The CDR3 loop is CASSFGTWETSIGELFF. The DNA for the CDR3 is TGTGCCAGCAGCTTTGGAACCTGGGAGACTTCAATCGGGGAGCTGTTTTTT. Full variable domain (outside the CDR3, taken from reference TRBV11-2 and TRBJ2-2): EAGVAQSPRYKIIEKRQSVAFWCNPISGHATLYWYQQILGQGPKLLIQFQNNGVVDDSQLPKDRFSAERLKGVDSTLKIQPAKLEDSAVYLCASSFGTWETSIGELFFGEGSRLTVL.

To note about this clonotype: A much larger clonotype is one base distant, so this may be a read error. V and J are TRBV5-1 and TRBJ2-2; perhaps TRBD2 as D (6 bases). This CDR3 spans 19 amino acids. The germline gives CDR1 SGHRS, CDR2 YFSETQ. CDR3 sequence (DNA): TGCGCCGGCAGCTTGGATTTTCGGCCGGGACTTCCTGGGTCCGGGGAGCTGTTTTTT. It codes for CAGSLDFRPGLPGSGELFF.

This clonotype was seen at least ten times. V usage is TRBV7-9 and J usage is TRBJ2-4, with TRBD1 identical over 10 bases. The CDR3 is 14 amino acids. Trimming at V came to 5 bases and at J to 6 bases, leaving 4 bases not matched to a gene. Germline V gene sequence: CDR1 SEHNR, CDR2 FQNEAQ (reference sequence). The CDR3 DNA is TGTGCCAGCAGCAGCCGGGACAGGGGAAACATTCAGTACTTC. The encoded protein is CASSSRDRGNIQYF.

On this clonotype itself: Mismatch with germline at one junction end may stem from a read error. This chain connects TRBV11-2 to TRBJ1-2; D might be TRBD1 (6 bases). CDR1 is SGHAT, CDR2 FQNNGV, per germline. The CDR3 is 12 residues long. The CDR3, as DNA: TGTGCCAGCAGCTCACAGGGTGATGGCCACACCTTC. It codes for CASSSQGDGHTF.

The chain links TRBV18 to TRBJ2-5; D unclear. Germline V gene data show CDR1 as KGHSH and CDR2 as LQKENI. The CDR3 has 13 residues. With 3 bases removed from V and 0 bases from J, the gap between germline ends came to 5 bases. The CDR3 nucleotides are TGTGCCAGCTCACCCCGCTACCAAGAGACCCAGTACTTC. Translated: CASSPRYQETQYF.

This clonotype was counted at least ten times. The chain carries TRBV9 and TRBJ2-2; weak D call: TRBD2 (6 bases). CDR3 length: 13 residues. Deletions cut 6 bases from V and 4 bases from J, with 10 bases between. Germline-derived CDR1 and CDR2 are SGDLS and YYNGEE. The CDR3: CASNTGLTGELFF. For the CDR3, the DNA is TGTGCCAGCAATACGGGACTCACCGGGGAGCTGTTTTTT. The full variable domain, in which reference TRBV9 and TRBJ2-2 provide the parts outside the CDR3, is DSGVTQTPKHLITATGQRVTLRCSPRSGDLSVYWYQQSLDQGLQFLIQYYNGEERAKGNILERFSAQQFPDLHSELNLSSLELGDSALYFCASNTGLTGELFFGEGSRLTVL.

The sample holds many counts of this clonotype. The chain uses TRBV29-1 and TRBJ2-1; maybe TRBD2 (6 bases). This CDR3 is 14 amino acids long. The V end lost 5 bases, the J end lost 3 bases, and 14 bases lay between the germline ends. Germline V lookup: CDR1 SQVTM, CDR2 ANQGSEA. As DNA, the CDR3 is TGCAGCGTTATCGAGGCGGACTACTACAATGAGCAGTTCTTC. This codes for CSVIEADYYNEQFF.